What follows are 8 T cell receptor beta chains derived from one specimen sequenced in a study of cytomegalovirus exposure and HLA in healthy donors. PCR was performed using 60 Vbeta and 13 Jbeta primers. The data were produced by immunoSEQ multiplex PCR, yet TCRdb's version contains in-frame clones alone and is incomplete. The table shows some 130,000 clones, with around four fifths occurring only once. Sequenced input: PBMCs. Receptor source: a female donor in good health and CMV-seronegative.

The chain combines TRBV27 with TRBJ2-1; D might be TRBD2 (6 bases). Germline CDR1 MNHEY, CDR2 SMNVEV (reference sequence). The length of the CDR3 is 14 residues. V gave up 2 bases and J gave up 8 bases, with 13 bases separating them. DNA for the CDR3: TGTGCCAGCAGTTTAAAGACTAGTTCCCATGAGCAGTTCTTC. Translated, it gives CASSLKTSSHEQFF.

This clone was seen more than once but under ten times. In DNA form, the CDR3 reads TGCGCCAGCAGGGACAGGGCCGGGGCCAACGTCCTGACTTTC. Translated, it gives CASRDRAGANVLTF. This chain joins TRBV5-1 and TRBJ2-6; 8 bases are shared with TRBD1. CDR1 SGHRS and CDR2 YFSETQ come from the germline V gene. J lost 4 bases, V lost 5 bases, and 2 bases had no gene match. The CDR3 is made up of 14 amino acids.

The genes are TRBV28 and TRBJ2-1; tentatively, D is TRBD1 (5 bases). Per the germline V gene, CDR1 is MDHEN and CDR2 is SYDVKM. Trimming pared 10 bases from V and 4 bases from J, leaving 8 bases between. CDR3 size: 11 residues. The chain's CDR3 is CATQGYNEQFF. The CDR3 nucleotides are TGTGCCACCCAGGGTTACAATGAGCAGTTCTTC.

The V call is TRBV27, the J call TRBJ1-6, with a possible D match to TRBD1 (6 bases). This CDR3 is built from 13 residues. CDR1 and CDR2 from the germline V gene are MNHEY and SMNVEV (reference sequence). Trimming pared 4 bases from V and 9 bases from J, leaving 10 bases between. This CDR3 is CASSSRTASPLHF. CDR3 bases: TGTGCCAGCAGTTCTCGGACAGCTTCACCCCTCCACTTT.

The chain's CDR3 is CASKRRARKWTDNQPQHF. The CDR3 region has the DNA TGTGCCAGCAAGCGTCGGGCCAGGAAGTGGACAGACAATCAGCCCCAGCATTTT. V and J are TRBV28 and TRBJ1-5; tentatively, D is TRBD1 (6 bases). Trimming pared 7 bases from V and 3 bases from J, leaving 25 bases between. This CDR3 has 18 residues. Germline lookup yields CDR1 MDHEN and CDR2 SYDVKM.

The rearrangement joins TRBV19 to TRBJ1-5; TRBD1 matches at 7 bases. V dropped 10 bases and J dropped 4; count of bases not matched to a gene: 13. Germline V gene lookup returns CDR1 LNHDA and CDR2 SQIVND (reference sequence). There are 15 residues in the CDR3. The CDR3 sequence: CATSFSTGYNQPQHF. CDR3 nucleotide sequence: TGTGCCACATCCTTTTCGACAGGGTATAATCAGCCCCAGCATTTT.

Here the CDR3 reads CASSQGTSGYGYTF. Here the CDR3 DNA reads TGCGCCAGCAGTCAGGGGACCAGTGGATATGGCTACACCTTC. The chain employs TRBV4-3 and TRBJ1-2; D possibly corresponds to TRBD1 (6 bases). The CDR3 totals 14 residues. Germline V CDR1 and CDR2: LGHNA, YSLEER. V was clipped by 6 bases and J by 5 bases, with 16 bases between them.

The genes are TRBV7-2 and TRBJ2-7, with D possibly TRBD2 on 6 matching bases. The CDR3 loop spans 15 amino acids. Germline V gives CDR1 SGHTA, CDR2 FQGNSA. The germline V and J ends were trimmed by 0 bases and 3 bases, with 12 bases remaining between them. This chain's CDR3 is CASSLATSKVYEQYF. CDR3 DNA sequence: TGTGCCAGCAGCTTAGCGACTAGTAAAGTCTACGAGCAGTACTTC.